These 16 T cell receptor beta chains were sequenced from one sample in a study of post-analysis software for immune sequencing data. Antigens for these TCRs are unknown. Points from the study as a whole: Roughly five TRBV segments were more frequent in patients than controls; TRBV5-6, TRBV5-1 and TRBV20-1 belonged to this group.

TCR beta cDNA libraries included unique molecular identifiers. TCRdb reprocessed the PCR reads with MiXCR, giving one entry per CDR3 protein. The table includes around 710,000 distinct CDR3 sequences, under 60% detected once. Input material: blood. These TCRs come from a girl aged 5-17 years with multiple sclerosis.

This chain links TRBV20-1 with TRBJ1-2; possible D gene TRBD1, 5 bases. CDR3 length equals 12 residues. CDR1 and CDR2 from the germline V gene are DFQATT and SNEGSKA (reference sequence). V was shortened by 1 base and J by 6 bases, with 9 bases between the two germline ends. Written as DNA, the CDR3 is TGCAGTGCTAGAGGGGACTTGGATGGCTACACCTTC. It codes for CSARGDLDGYTF.

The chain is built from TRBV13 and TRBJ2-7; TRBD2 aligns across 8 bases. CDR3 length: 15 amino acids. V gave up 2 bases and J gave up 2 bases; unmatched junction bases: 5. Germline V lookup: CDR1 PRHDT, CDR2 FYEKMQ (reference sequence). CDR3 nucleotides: TGTGCCAGCAGCTTAAACGGGAGGGCCACCTACGAGCAGTACTTC. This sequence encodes CASSLNGRATYEQYF.

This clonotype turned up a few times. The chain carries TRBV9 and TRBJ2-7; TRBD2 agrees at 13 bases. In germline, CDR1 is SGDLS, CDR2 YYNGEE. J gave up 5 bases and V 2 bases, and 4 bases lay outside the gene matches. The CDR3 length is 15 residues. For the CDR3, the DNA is TGTGCCAGCAGCGTTACTAGCGGGAGGGGGAACGAGCAGTACTTC. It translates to CASSVTSGRGNEQYF.

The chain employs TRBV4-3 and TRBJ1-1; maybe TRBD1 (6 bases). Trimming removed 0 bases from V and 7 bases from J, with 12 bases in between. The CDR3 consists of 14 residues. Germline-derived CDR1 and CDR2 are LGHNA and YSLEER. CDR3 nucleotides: TGCGCCAGCAGCCAAGAGGGGGGGGCTGGTGAAGCTTTCTTT. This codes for CASSQEGGAGEAFF.

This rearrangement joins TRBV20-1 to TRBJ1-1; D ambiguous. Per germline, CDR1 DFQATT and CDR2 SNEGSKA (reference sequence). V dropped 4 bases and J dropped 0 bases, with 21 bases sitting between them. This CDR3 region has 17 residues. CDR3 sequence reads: CSAKISRADYLNTEAFF. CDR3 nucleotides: TGCAGTGCTAAAATTTCGAGGGCGGATTATCTGAACACTGAAGCTTTCTTT.

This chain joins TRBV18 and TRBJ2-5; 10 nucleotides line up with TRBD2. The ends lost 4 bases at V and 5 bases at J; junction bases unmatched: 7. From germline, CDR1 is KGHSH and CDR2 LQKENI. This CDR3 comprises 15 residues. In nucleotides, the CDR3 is TGTGCCAGCTCACTAGGGACTAGCGTATGGGAGACCCAGTACTTC. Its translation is CASSLGTSVWETQYF. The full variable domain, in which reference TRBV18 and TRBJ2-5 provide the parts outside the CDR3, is NAGVMQNPRHLVRRRGQEARLRCSPMKGHSHVYWYRQLPEEGLKFMVYLQKENIIDESGMPKERFSAEFPKEGPSILRIQQVVRGDSAAYFCASSLGTSVWETQYFGPGTRLLVL.

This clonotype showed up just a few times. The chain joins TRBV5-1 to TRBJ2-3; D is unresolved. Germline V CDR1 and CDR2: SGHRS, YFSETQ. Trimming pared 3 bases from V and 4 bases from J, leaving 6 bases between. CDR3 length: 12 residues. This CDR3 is CASSSDADTQYF. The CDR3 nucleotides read TGCGCCAGCAGCTCTGATGCAGATACGCAGTATTTT.

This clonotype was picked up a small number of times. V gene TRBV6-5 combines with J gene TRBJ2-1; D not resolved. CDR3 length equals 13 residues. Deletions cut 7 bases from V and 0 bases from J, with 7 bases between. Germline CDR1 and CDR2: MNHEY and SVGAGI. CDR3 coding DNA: TGTGCCAGCACCCCTCGCTCCTACAATGAGCAGTTCTTC. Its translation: CASTPRSYNEQFF.

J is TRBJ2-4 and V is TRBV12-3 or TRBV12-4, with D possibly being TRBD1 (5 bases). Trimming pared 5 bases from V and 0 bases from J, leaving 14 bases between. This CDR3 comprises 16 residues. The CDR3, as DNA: TGTGCCAGCAGTCTTAGACAGCCTGGAGCCAAAAACATTCAGTACTTC. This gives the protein CASSLRQPGAKNIQYF.

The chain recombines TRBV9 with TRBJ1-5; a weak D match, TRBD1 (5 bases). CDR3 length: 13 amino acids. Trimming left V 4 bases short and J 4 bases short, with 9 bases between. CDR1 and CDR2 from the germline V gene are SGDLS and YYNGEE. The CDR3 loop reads CASSQAGNQPQHF. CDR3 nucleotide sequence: TGTGCCAGCAGCCAGGCAGGGAATCAGCCCCAGCATTTT.

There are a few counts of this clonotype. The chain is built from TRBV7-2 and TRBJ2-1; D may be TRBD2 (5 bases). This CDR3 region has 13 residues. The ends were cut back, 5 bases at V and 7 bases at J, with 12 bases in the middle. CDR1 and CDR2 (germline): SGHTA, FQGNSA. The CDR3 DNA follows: TGTGCCAGCAGCACACTAGTTGCTAATGAGCAGTTCTTC. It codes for CASSTLVANEQFF.

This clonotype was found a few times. CDR3 DNA sequence: TGTGCCAGCAGCTTAGATCTGACTAGCGGTGTTTACGAGCAGTACTTC. It codes for CASSLDLTSGVYEQYF. J is TRBJ2-7 and V is TRBV11-2; 9 nucleotides match TRBD2. Losses at the gene ends were 0 bases for V and 4 bases for J; bases not matched to a gene: 7. Looked up from germline, CDR1 is SGHAT and CDR2 is FQNNGV. This CDR3 is built from 16 residues.

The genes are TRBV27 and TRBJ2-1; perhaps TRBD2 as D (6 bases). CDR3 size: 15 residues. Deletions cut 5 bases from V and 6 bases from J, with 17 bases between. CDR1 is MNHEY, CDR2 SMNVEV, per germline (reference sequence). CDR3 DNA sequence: TGTGCCAGCAGTACCCGGGACTCAAGCCTCAATGAGCAGTTCTTC. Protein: CASSTRDSSLNEQFF.

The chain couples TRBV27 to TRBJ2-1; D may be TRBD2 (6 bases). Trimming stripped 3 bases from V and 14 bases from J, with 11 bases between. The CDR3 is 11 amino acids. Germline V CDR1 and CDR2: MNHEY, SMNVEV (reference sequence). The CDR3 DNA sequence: TGTGCCAGCAGTTTGGGGGACTCGGAGTTCTTC. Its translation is CASSLGDSEFF.

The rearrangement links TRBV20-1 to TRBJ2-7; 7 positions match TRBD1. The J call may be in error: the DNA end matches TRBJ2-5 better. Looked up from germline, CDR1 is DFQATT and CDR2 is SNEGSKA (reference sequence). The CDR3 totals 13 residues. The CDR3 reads CSANHRGGETQYF. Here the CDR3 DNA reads TGCAGTGCTAACCACAGGGGTGGCGAGACCCAGTACTTC.

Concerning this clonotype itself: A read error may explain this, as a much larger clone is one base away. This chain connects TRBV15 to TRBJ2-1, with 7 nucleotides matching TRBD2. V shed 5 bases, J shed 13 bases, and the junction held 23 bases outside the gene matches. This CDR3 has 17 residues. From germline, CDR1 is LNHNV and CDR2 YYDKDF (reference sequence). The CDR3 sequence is CATSDPYRVSGKETQFF. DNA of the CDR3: TGTGCCACCAGCGACCCGTATAGGGTCAGCGGGAAAGAGACCCAGTTCTTC. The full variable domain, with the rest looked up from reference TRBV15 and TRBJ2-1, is DAMVIQNPRYQVTQFGKPVTLSCSQTLNHNVMYWYQQKSSQAPKLLFHYYDKDFNNEADTPDNFQSRRPNTSFCFLDIRSPGLGDTAMYLCATSDPYRVSGKETQFFGPGTRLTVL.